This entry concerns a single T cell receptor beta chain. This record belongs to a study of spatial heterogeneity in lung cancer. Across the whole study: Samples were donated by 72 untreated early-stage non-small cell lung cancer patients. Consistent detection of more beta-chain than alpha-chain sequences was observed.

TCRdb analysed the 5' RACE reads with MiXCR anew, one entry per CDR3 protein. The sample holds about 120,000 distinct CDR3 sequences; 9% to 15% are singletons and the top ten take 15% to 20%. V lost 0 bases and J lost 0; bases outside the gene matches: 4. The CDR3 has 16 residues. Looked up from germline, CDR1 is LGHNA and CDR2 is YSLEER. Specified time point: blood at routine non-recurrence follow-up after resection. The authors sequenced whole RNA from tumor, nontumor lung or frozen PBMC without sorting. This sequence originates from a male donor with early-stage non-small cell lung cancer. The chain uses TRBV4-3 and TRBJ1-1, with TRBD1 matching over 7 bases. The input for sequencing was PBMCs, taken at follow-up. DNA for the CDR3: TGCGCCAGCAGCCAAGAGACAGGGTACATGAACACTGAAGCTTTCTTT. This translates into CASSQETGYMNTEAFF.